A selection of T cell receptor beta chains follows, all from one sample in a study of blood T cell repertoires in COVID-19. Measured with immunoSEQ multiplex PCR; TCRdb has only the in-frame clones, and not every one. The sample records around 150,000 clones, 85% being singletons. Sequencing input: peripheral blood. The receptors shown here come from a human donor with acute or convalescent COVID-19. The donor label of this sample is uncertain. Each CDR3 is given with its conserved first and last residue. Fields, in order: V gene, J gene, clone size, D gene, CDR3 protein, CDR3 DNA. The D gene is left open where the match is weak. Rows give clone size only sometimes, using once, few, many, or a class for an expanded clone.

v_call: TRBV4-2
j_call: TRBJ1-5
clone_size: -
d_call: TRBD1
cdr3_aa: CASSHDSRDRGNQPQHF
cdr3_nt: TGTGCCAGCAGCCATGACAGCCGGGACAGGGGAAATCAGCCCCAGCATTTT

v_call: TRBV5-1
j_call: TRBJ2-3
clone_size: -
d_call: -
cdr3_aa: CASRLSADTQYF
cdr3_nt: TGCGCCAGCAGACTCTCGGCAGATACGCAGTATTTT

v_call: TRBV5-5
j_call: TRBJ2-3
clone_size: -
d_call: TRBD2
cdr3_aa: CASSGLLMQGGDTQYF
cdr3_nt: TGTGCCAGCAGCGGACTCCTTATGCAGGGAGGGGATACGCAGTATTTT

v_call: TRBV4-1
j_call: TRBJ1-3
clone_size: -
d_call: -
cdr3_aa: CASSQGASLEAYTIYF
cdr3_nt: TGCGCCAGCAGCCAAGGGGCCTCCTTGGAGGCATACACCATATATTTT

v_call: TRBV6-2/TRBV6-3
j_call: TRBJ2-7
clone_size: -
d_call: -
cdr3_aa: CASSSLGLLTIYEQYF
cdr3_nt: TGTGCCAGCAGTTCCCTTGGACTCTTAACCATCTACGAGCAGTACTTC

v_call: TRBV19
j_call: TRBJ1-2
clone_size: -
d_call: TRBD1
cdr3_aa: CASSSVPGGLGYTF
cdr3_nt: TGTGCCAGTAGTTCGGTTCCAGGGGGATTAGGCTACACCTTC

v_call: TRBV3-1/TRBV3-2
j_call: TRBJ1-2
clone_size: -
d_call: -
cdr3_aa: CASSQGRAKYTF
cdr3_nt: TGTGCCAGCAGCCAAGGGAGGGCAAAATACACCTTC

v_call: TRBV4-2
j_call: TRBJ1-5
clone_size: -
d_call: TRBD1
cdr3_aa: CASSQMRKGQGILKGQPQHF
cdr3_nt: TGTGCCAGCAGCCAAATGAGGAAGGGACAGGGGATTTTGAAGGGTCAGCCCCAGCATTTT

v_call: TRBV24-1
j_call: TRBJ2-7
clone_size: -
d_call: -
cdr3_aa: CATSVCPGTHYYEQYF
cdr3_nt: TGTGCCACCAGTGTCTGCCCCGGGACTCATTACTACGAGCAGTACTTC

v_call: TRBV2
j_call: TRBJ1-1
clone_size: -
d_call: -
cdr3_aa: CASSDYTEAFF
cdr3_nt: TGTGCCAGCAGTGACTACACTGAAGCTTTCTTT

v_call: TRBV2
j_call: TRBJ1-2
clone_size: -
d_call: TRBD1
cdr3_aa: CASPGQGMPNYGYTF
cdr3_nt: TGTGCCAGTCCGGGACAGGGGATGCCTAACTATGGCTACACCTTC

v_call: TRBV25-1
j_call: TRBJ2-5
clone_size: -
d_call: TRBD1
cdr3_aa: CASSEWAGGGETQYF
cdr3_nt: TGTGCCAGCAGTGAATGGGCAGGGGGCGGGGAGACCCAGTACTTC

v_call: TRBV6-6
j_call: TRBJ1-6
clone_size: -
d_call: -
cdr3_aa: CASSLGQANSPLHF
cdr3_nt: TGTGCCAGCAGTCTGGGACAAGCCAATAGTCCCCTCCACTTT

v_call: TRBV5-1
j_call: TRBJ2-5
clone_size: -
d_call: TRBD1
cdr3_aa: CASSFNTGGRETQYF
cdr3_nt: TGCGCCAGCAGCTTTAATACAGGGGGCAGAGAGACCCAGTACTTC

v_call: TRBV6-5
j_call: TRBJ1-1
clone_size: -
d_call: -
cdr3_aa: CAFRGGVAEAFF
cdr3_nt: TGTGCTTTCAGGGGAGGGGTCGCTGAAGCTTTCTTT

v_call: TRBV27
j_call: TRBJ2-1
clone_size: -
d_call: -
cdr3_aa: CASSLSTAVSSYNEQFF
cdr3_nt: TGTGCCAGCAGTTTATCGACGGCGGTGAGCTCCTACAATGAGCAGTTCTTC

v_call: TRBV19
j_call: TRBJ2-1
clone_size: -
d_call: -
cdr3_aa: CASCDKSSYNEQFF
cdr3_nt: TGTGCCAGTTGTGATAAGAGCTCCTACAATGAGCAGTTCTTC

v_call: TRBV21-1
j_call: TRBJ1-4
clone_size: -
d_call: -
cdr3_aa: CASSTQGGSEKLFF
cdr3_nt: TGTGCCAGCAGCACACAGGGAGGGAGTGAAAAACTGTTTTTT

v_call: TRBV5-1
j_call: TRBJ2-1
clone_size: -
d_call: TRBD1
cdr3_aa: CATRTGTSLHEQFF
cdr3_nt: TGCGCCACCAGGACAGGGACTTCCCTCCATGAGCAGTTCTTC

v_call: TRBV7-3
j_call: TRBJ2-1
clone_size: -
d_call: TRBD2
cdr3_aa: CASSLTLLAGYNEQFF
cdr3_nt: TGTGCCAGCAGCTTAACGTTGCTAGCGGGATACAATGAGCAGTTCTTC

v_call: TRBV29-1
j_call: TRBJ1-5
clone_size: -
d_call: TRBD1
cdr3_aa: CSVTQGGGSQEPQHF
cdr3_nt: TGCAGCGTCACACAGGGGGGAGGTTCCCAAGAGCCCCAGCATTTT

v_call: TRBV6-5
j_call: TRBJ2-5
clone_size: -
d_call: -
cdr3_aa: CASTGRGRETQYF
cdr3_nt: TGTGCCAGCACCGGAAGGGGTCGGGAGACCCAGTACTTC

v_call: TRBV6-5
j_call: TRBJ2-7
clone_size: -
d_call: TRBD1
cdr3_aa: CASSYTGRGQGEQYF
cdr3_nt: TGTGCCAGCAGTTATACAGGGAGGGGACAGGGCGAGCAGTACTTC

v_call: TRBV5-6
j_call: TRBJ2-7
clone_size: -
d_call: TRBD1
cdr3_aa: CASSPTGRTSYEQYF
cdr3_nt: TGTGCCAGCAGCCCGACAGGGCGAACATCCTACGAGCAGTACTTC

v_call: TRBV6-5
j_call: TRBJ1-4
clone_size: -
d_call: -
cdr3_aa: CASSWGGTNEKLFF
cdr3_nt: TGTGCCAGCAGCTGGGGAGGGACTAATGAAAAACTGTTTTTT

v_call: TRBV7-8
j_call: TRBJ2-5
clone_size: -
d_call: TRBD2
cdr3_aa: CASSLGAGGIETQYF
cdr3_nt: TGTGCCAGCAGCTTAGGGGCGGGGGGGATCGAGACCCAGTACTTC

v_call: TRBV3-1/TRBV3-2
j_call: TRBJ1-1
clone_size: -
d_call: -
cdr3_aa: CASSQDLLTTGSGAFF
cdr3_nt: TGTGCCAGCAGCCAAGATCTGCTCACCACGGGGTCCGGAGCTTTCTTT

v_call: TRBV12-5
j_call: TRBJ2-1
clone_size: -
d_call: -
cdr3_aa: CASGSTRGEQFF
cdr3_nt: TGTGCTAGTGGTTCCACTCGGGGTGAGCAGTTCTTC

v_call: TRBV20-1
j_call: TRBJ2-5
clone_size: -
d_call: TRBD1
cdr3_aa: CSASDPGQGQETQYF
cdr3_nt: TGCAGTGCTAGTGATCCGGGACAGGGGCAAGAGACCCAGTACTTC

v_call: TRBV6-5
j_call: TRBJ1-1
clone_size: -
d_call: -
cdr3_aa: CASSYASKTEAFF
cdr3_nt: TGTGCCAGCAGTTACGCTAGTAAAACTGAAGCTTTCTTT

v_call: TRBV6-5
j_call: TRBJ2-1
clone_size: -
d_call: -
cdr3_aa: CASSYRGDEYNEQFF
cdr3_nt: TGTGCCAGCAGTTATAGGGGTGACGAGTACAATGAGCAGTTCTTC

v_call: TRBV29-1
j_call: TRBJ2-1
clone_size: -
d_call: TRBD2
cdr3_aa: CSVERGQRGYNEQFF
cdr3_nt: TGCAGCGTTGAAAGAGGGCAGCGGGGTTACAATGAGCAGTTCTTC

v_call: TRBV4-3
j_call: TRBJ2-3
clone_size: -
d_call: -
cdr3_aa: CASSHSGHTDTQYF
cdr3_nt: TGCGCCAGCAGCCATTCAGGGCACACAGATACGCAGTATTTT

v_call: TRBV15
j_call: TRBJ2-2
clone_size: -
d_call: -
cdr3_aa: CATSRDWADAGELFF
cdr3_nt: TGTGCCACCAGCAGAGATTGGGCAGACGCCGGGGAGCTGTTTTTT

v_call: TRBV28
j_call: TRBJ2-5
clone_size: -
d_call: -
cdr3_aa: CASSLTHDRQETQYF
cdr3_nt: TGTGCCAGCAGTTTGACACACGATCGCCAAGAGACCCAGTACTTC

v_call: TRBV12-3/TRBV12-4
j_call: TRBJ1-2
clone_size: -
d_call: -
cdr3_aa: CASSFRVGYTF
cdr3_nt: TGTGCCAGCAGTTTTCGGGTTGGCTACACCTTC

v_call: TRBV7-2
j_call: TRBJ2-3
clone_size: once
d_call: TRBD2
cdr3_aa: CASSLAQYGRVDGGAGTDTQYF
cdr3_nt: TGTGCCAGCAGCTTAGCGCAATATGGGAGGGTCGACGGGGGGGCCGGGACAGATACGCAGTATTTT

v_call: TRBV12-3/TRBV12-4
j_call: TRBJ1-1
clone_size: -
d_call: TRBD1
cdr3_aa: CASTRGRTEAFF
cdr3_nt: TGTGCCAGCACTAGGGGGCGCACTGAAGCTTTCTTT

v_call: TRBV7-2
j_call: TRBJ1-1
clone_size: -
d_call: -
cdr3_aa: CASSAGVRKNTEAFF
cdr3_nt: TGTGCCAGCAGCGCCGGAGTCCGTAAGAACACTGAAGCTTTCTTT

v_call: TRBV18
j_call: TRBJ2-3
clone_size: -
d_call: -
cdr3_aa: CASSLLTDTQYF
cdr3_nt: TGTGCCAGCTCCCTCCTCACAGATACGCAGTATTTT

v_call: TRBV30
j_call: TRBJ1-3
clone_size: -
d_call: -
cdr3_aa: CAWSPRGSGNTIYF
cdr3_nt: TGTGCCTGGAGTCCAAGGGGTTCTGGAAACACCATATATTTT

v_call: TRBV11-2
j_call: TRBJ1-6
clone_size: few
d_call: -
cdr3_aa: CASSFAGRNNSPLHF
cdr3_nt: TGTGCCAGCAGCTTCGCGGGCAGGAATAATTCACCCCTCCACTTT

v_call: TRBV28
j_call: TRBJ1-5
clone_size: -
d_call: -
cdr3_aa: CASSFPGQWGQPQHF
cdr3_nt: TGTGCCAGCAGTTTCCCGGGACAATGGGGCCAGCCCCAGCATTTT

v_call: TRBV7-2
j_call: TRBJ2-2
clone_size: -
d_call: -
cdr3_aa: CASSLGGGTHTGELFF
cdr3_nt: TGTGCCAGCAGCTTAGGGGGCGGGACTCACACCGGGGAGCTGTTTTTT

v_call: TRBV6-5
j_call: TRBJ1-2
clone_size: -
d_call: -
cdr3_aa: CASKPNGGLGGYTF
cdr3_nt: TGTGCCAGCAAACCTAACGGGGGTTTGGGAGGCTACACCTTC

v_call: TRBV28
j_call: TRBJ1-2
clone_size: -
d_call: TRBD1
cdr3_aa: CASSFHGMGQGKAGYTF
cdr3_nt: TGTGCCAGCAGTTTTCACGGGATGGGACAGGGAAAAGCTGGCTACACCTTC

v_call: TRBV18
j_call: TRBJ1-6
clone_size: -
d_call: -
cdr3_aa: CASSSGEGWNSPLHF
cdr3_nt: TGTGCCAGCTCCTCAGGGGAGGGGTGGAATTCACCCCTCCACTTT

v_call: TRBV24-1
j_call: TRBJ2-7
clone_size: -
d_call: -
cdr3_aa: CATSALTLYSSSYEQYF
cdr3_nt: TGTGCCACCAGTGCCCTAACCCTTTACAGCAGCTCCTACGAGCAGTACTTC

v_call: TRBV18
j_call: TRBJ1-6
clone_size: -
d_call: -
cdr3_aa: CASSNLAPQGINSPLHF
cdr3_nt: TGTGCCAGCTCAAATTTGGCCCCGCAGGGGATTAATTCACCCCTCCACTTT

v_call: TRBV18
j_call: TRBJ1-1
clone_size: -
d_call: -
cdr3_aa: CASSPDGQLNTEAFF
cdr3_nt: TGTGCCAGCTCACCTGACGGACAGTTGAACACTGAAGCTTTCTTT

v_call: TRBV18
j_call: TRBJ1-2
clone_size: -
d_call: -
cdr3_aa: CASSATGDFYGYTF
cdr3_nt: TGTGCCAGCTCTGCCACCGGGGATTTCTATGGCTACACCTTC

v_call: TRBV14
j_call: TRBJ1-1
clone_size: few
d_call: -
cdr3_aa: CASSRMTGNTEAFF
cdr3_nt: TGTGCCAGCAGCCGGATGACTGGGAACACTGAAGCTTTCTTT

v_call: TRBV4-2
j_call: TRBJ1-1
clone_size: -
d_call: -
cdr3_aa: CASSQDGAANTEAFF
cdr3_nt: TGTGCCAGCAGCCAAGATGGGGCAGCGAACACTGAAGCTTTCTTT

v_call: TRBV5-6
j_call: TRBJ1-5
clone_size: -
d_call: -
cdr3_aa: CASSRGFDSNQPQHF
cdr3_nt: TGTGCCAGCAGTCGGGGATTCGATAGCAATCAGCCCCAGCATTTT

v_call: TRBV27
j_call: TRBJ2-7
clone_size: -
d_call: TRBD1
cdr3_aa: CASSSQGGGPGEQYF
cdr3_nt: TGTGCCAGCAGTTCACAGGGGGGAGGTCCCGGGGAGCAGTACTTC

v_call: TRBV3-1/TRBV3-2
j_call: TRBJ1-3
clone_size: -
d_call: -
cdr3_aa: CASSQAELGNTIYF
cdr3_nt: TGTGCCAGCAGCCAAGCCGAGCTTGGAAACACCATATATTTT

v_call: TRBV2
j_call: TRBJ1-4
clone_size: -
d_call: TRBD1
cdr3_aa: CASTPGQGPEKLFF
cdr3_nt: TGTGCCAGCACTCCGGGACAGGGGCCTGAAAAACTGTTTTTT

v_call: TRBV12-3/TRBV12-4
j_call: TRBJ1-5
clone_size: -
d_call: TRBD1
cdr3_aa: CASRRTGDQPQHF
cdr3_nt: TGTGCCAGCAGGCGCACAGGGGATCAGCCCCAGCATTTT

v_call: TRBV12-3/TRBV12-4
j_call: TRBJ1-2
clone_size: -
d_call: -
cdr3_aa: CASSLGGPYGYTF
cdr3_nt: TGTGCCAGCAGTTTAGGCGGGCCCTATGGCTACACCTTC

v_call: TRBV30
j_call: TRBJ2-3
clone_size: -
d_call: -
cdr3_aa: CAWNIEGFGTDTQYF
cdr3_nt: TGTGCCTGGAACATCGAGGGATTCGGCACAGATACGCAGTATTTT